The 8 T cell receptor beta chains presented below share a single source sample, sequenced in a study of shared clonotypes between healthy human individuals (dated by TCRdb to the early 2020s). The library was prepared using the immunoSEQ multiplex PCR assay. As stored in TCRdb, this immuneACCESS dataset retains in-frame rearrangements with V and J assigned. A fraction of the clones does not appear; measured against another copy, unresolved V genes explain less than half of the discrepancy, and the remainder lacks a known reason. The sample table lists fewer than 850,000 clones, about 90% of them with a count of one. 34% of the sample is taken by the ten largest. Sequenced sample: memory CD8+ T cells from PBMCs. The sample's cell subset or site label, in plain terms: CD45RO+ cells pooled with CCR7-negative TemRA cells. The receptors were gathered from a man aged 18 to 35 in good health. Some clones in this sample may be carry-over from other donors' samples.

The chain recombines TRBV30 with TRBJ2-7; 7 bases are a match to TRBD1. Unmatched junction bases numbered 5, after V lost 5 bases and J lost 4 bases. Per the germline V gene, CDR1 is GTSNPN and CDR2 is SVGIG (reference sequence). CDR3 length: 12 amino acids. The chain's CDR3 is CAWADRLYEQYF. In DNA, the CDR3 is TGTGCCTGGGCGGACAGGCTGTACGAGCAGTACTTC.

This rearrangement joins TRBV7-9 to TRBJ2-2, with 12 bases matching TRBD1. Trimming removed 5 bases from V and 6 bases from J; junction bases left unmatched: 1. The germline CDR1 and CDR2 sequences are SEHNR and FQNEAQ (reference sequence). The CDR3 consists of 14 residues. CDR3 sequence (DNA): TGTGCCAGCAGCGGGACAGGGGGCCCCGGGGAGCTGTTTTTT. Amino acid sequence: CASSGTGGPGELFF.

The rearrangement joins TRBV18 to TRBJ2-2, with 9 bases that match TRBD1. The CDR3 loop spans 16 amino acids. The germline V gene encodes CDR1 KGHSH and CDR2 LQKENI. The junction had 8 bases not matched to a gene; V was cut back by 5 bases and J by 4 bases. The CDR3 here is CASSARDRDFTGELFF. CDR3 nucleotides: TGTGCCAGCTCAGCCCGGGACAGGGATTTCACCGGGGAGCTGTTTTTT.

A remark on this clone: The same CDR3 also results from other DNA sequences found in this sample. V usage is TRBV27 and J usage is TRBJ2-7; tentatively, D is TRBD1 (5 bases). Germline V gives CDR1 MNHEY, CDR2 SMNVEV (reference sequence). This CDR3 region has 14 residues. Trimming removed 2 bases at V and 4 bases at J, with 12 bases between. The DNA for the CDR3 is TGTGCCAGCAGTTTAGGCCAGGGATTATACGAGCAGTACTTC. Encoded protein: CASSLGQGLYEQYF.

The V and J genes are TRBV27 and TRBJ2-1, with D maybe TRBD1 (6 bases). V dropped 4 bases and J dropped 5 bases, with 15 bases sitting between them. There are 15 residues in the CDR3. CDR1 is MNHEY and CDR2 is SMNVEV in the germline V gene (reference sequence). CDR3 in amino acids: CASSSFDRRDNEQFF. CDR3 bases: TGTGCCAGCAGTTCCTTCGACAGGCGGGACAATGAGCAGTTCTTC.

At least ten counts were recorded for this clone. CDR3 sequence: CASNDRTSGSFEQFF. For the CDR3, the DNA is TGTGCCAGTAACGATAGGACTAGCGGGAGTTTTGAGCAGTTCTTC. The chain recombines TRBV19 with TRBJ2-1; TRBD2 matches 13 bases. The CDR3 contains 15 residues. The V gene's germline CDR1 is LNHDA and CDR2 SQIVND (reference sequence). The junction had 9 bases not matched to a gene; V was cut back by 7 bases and J by 9 bases.

V gene TRBV5-4 combines with J gene TRBJ2-7, with 8 bases lining up with TRBD2. With V trimmed by 7 bases and J by 2 bases, 11 bases remained unmatched. There are 15 residues in the CDR3. CDR1 is SGHNT and CDR2 is YYREEE in the germline V gene (reference sequence). Here the CDR3 reads CASSRTGGKAYEQYF. CDR3 coding DNA: TGTGCCAGCTCCCGAACGGGAGGGAAGGCCTACGAGCAGTACTTC.

The J gene is TRBJ2-3, the V gene TRBV2; weak D call: TRBD1 (5 bases). From germline, CDR1 is SNHLY and CDR2 FYNNEI. The CDR3 is 14 residues long. V shed 3 bases and J shed 12 bases, with 19 bases lying between them. The CDR3 bases are TGTGCCAGCAGTGATGCAGGGTTAGGAGCCCCTCAGTATTTT. Translating gives CASSDAGLGAPQYF.